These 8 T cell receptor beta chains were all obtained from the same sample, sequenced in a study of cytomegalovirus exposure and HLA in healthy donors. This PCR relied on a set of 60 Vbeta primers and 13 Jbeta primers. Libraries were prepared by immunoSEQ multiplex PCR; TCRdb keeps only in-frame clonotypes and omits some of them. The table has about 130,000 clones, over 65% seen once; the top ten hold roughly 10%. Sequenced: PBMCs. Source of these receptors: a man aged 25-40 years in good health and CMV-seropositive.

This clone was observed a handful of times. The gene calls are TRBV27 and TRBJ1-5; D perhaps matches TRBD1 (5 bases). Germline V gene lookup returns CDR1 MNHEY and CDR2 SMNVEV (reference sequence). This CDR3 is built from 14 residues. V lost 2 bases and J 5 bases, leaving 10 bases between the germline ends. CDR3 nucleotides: TGTGCCAGCAGTTTAGGACACGAACATCAGCCCCAGCATTTT. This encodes CASSLGHEHQPQHF.

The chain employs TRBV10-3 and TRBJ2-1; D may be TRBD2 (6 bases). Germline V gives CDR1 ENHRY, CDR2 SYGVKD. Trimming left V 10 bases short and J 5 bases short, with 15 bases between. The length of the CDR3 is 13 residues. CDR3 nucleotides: TGTGCCACCAGCGGAGGGACCGACAATGAGCAGTTCTTC. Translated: CATSGGTDNEQFF.

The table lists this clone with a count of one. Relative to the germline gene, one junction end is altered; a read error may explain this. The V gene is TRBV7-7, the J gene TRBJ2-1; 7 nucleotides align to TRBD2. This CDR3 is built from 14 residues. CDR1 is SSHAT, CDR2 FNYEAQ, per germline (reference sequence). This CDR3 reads CASSLNPRRGEQFF. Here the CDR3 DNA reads TGTGCTAGCAGCTTAAATCCTAGGCGGGGGGAGCAGTTCTTC.

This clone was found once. The CDR3 is CASSYSAQGSGYTF. The CDR3 coding sequence is TGTGCCAGCAGTTACTCGGCCCAGGGGTCGGGCTACACCTTC. J is TRBJ1-2 and V is TRBV6-5; perhaps TRBD1 as D (6 bases). V lost 0 bases to trimming and J lost 8 bases, with 13 bases between them. The CDR3 runs to 14 residues. Germline V gene lookup returns CDR1 MNHEY and CDR2 SVGAGI.

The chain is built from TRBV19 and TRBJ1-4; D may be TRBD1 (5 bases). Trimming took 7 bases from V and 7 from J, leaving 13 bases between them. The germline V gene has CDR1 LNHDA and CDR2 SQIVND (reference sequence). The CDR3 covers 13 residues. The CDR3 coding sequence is TGTGCCAGTAACCCCGGAGGGGTTGAAAAACTGTTTTTT. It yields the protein CASNPGGVEKLFF.

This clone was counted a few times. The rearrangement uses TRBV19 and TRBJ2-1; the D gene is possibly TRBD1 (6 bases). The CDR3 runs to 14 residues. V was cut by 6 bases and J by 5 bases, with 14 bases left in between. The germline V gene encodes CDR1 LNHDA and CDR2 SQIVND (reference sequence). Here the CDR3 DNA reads TGTGCCAGTAGAAAAACAGGGCCCCACAATGAGCAGTTCTTC. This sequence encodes CASRKTGPHNEQFF. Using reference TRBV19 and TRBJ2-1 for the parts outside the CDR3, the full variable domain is DGGITQSPKYLFRKEGQNVTLSCEQNLNHDAMYWYRQDPGQGLRLIYYSQIVNDFQKGDIAEGYSVSREKKESFPLTVTSAQKNPTAFYLCASRKTGPHNEQFFGPGTRLTVL.

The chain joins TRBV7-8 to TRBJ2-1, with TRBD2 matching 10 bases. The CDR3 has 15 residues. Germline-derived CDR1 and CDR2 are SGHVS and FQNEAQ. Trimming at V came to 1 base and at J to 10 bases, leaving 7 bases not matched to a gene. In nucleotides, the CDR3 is TGTGCCAGCAGCTTAGGGGTAGCGGGAGGCCCAGAGCAGTTCTTC. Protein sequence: CASSLGVAGGPEQFF.

The chain's CDR3 is CASSLQGQPLPYNEQFF. DNA for the CDR3: TGTGCCAGCAGTTTGCAGGGACAGCCCCTTCCCTACAATGAGCAGTTCTTC. The V gene is TRBV27, the J gene TRBJ2-1, with 7 bases matching TRBD1. The germline V gene has CDR1 MNHEY and CDR2 SMNVEV (reference sequence). The V segment lost 3 bases and the J segment 2 bases; nucleotides outside the gene matches: 10. The CDR3 runs to 17 residues.